Given below is one T cell receptor beta chain in context. The data were taken from a study of CD4 T cells in relation to SARS-CoV-2 and coronaviruses. Here immunoSEQ multiplex PCR was the method, and the copy in TCRdb shows in-frame clones only, minus some. This sample has 60,000 to 65,000 clones; less than 95% occur once, and the top ten carry around 0.15%. Before the COVID-19 pandemic, during about 2011-2018, CD4+ T cells were taken from unexposed donors. The sequencing input was naive CD4+ T cells from PBMCs. Documented subset: naive CD4+ T cells isolated by negative enrichment. This receptor was identified in a human donor in good health.

CDR3 loop: CASSPRNGENTEAFF. Written as DNA, the CDR3 is TGTGCCAGCTCACCACGGAACGGGGAGAACACTGAAGCTTTCTTT. The chain has TRBV18 and TRBJ1-1; D gene uncertain. The CDR3 contains 15 residues. The V gene lost 1 base and the J gene lost 1 base, with 10 bases spanning the gap. Germline values: CDR1 KGHSH, CDR2 LQKENI.